The 13 T cell receptor beta chains below come from one sample, sequenced in a study of beta chain features in type 1 diabetes. Every isolated RNA sample was fully reverse transcribed, so sequencing captured expressed TCRB transcripts. Data came from immunoSEQ multiplex PCR; TCRdb stores just in-frame clones and leaves some out. The top ten clones hold around 0.065% of a sample with just over 450,000 clones, about 30% of them seen once. The sequencing sample was made of naive CD4+ T cells from blood. The source is a man aged 18 to 29 in good health.

As for this clone: Additional DNA sequences in this sample encode the identical CDR3. V is TRBV15 and J is TRBJ2-7; no clear D gene. Germline V lookup: CDR1 LNHNV, CDR2 YYDKDF (reference sequence). The V and J ends lost 0 bases and 1 base respectively, with 4 bases between them. CDR3 length equals 13 residues. CDR3 protein: CATSRDRSYEQYF. DNA for the CDR3: TGTGCCACCAGCAGAGATCGGTCCTACGAGCAGTACTTC. The variable domain in full, completed from reference TRBV15 and TRBJ2-7, reads DAMVIQNPRYQVTQFGKPVTLSCSQTLNHNVMYWYQQKSSQAPKLLFHYYDKDFNNEADTPDNFQSRRPNTSFCFLDIRSPGLGDTAMYLCATSRDRSYEQYFGPGTRLTVT.

This clone was recorded a few times. V is TRBV5-6 and J is TRBJ2-5, with D hard to call. Between the trimmed V and J ends, which lost 1 base and 1 base, there was a span of 11 bases. Germline CDR1 SGHDT, CDR2 YYEEEE. This CDR3 is 15 amino acids long. CDR3 in DNA: TGTGCCAGCAGCTTGTTAGGGATCTCCCAAGAGACCCAGTACTTC. As protein: CASSLLGISQETQYF.

The chain employs TRBV4-2 and TRBJ2-5, with D unclear. Trimming shortened V by 1 base and J by 5 bases, and 17 bases separated the two germline ends. The CDR3 has 16 residues. CDR1 and CDR2 (germline): LGHNA, YNFKEQ. CDR3 residues: CASSQVLASGMETQYF. The CDR3 DNA follows: TGTGCCAGCAGCCAAGTTTTGGCTAGTGGGATGGAGACCCAGTACTTC.

This chain uses TRBV7-2 with TRBJ2-5, with D perhaps TRBD1 (6 bases). The V end lost 8 bases, the J end lost 5 bases, and 12 bases lay between the germline ends. From germline, CDR1 is SGHTA and CDR2 FQGNSA. This CDR3 is built from 12 residues. This chain's CDR3 is CASGRGWETQYF. For the CDR3, the DNA is TGTGCCAGCGGCAGGGGTTGGGAGACCCAGTACTTC.

This chain links TRBV7-9 with TRBJ2-3, with a tentative D call TRBD2 (5 bases). This CDR3 contains 16 residues. V lost 5 bases to trimming and J lost 3 bases, with 18 bases between them. Germline loops: CDR1 SEHNR, CDR2 FQNEAQ (reference sequence). The CDR3 loop reads CASSPGLELQTDTQYF. CDR3 sequence (DNA): TGTGCCAGCAGCCCCGGACTGGAACTACAGACAGATACGCAGTATTTT.

This clone came up a few times. The chain recombines TRBV19 with TRBJ2-2; a weak D match, TRBD2 (6 bases). The CDR3 is made up of 15 amino acids. Looked up from germline, CDR1 is LNHDA and CDR2 is SQIVND (reference sequence). V lost 7 bases and J 5 bases, leaving 17 bases between the germline ends. The CDR3 loop reads CASNTLAFLTGELFF. DNA for the CDR3: TGTGCCAGTAACACCCTAGCGTTTTTAACCGGGGAGCTGTTTTTT.

This chain uses TRBV10-3 with TRBJ2-7; TRBD1 is a possible D gene (5 bases). The germline V gene has CDR1 ENHRY and CDR2 SYGVKD. Trimming removed 6 bases at V and 3 bases at J, with 12 bases between. CDR3 length: 13 residues. In nucleotides, the CDR3 is TGTGCCATCAGCTCCACGGACATCTACGAGCAGTACTTC. The encoded protein is CAISSTDIYEQYF.

The chain joins TRBV5-1 to TRBJ2-1; 9 bases are shared with TRBD2. Trimming cost V 0 bases and J 5 bases; bases outside gene matches: 9. This CDR3 has 17 amino acids. The germline V gene has CDR1 SGHRS and CDR2 YFSETQ. The CDR3 DNA reads TGCGCCAGCAGCTTGGGCGCTAGCGGGAAGAAAGACAATGAGCAGTTCTTC. Protein: CASSLGASGKKDNEQFF.

The chain carries TRBV23-1 and TRBJ2-4; D possibly uses TRBD1 or TRBD2 (5 bases each). TRBV23-1 is reported as an ORF; its role is uncertain. The CDR3 runs 19 residues. The V end was cut by 0 bases, the J end by 0 bases, with 18 bases between. The CDR3 DNA is TGCGCCAGCAGTCAATCACGGGGAACAGGAGCTTTAGCCAAAAACATTCAGTACTTC. Its protein is CASSQSRGTGALAKNIQYF.

There are a few counts of this clone. This rearrangement joins TRBV9 to TRBJ2-3, with a possible D match to TRBD2 (5 bases). The V end lost 0 bases, the J end lost 4 bases, and 12 bases lay between the germline ends. CDR3 length equals 15 residues. Germline V gives CDR1 SGDLS, CDR2 YYNGEE. CDR3 loop: CASSVGGSWADTQYF. The CDR3 nucleotides are TGTGCCAGCAGCGTAGGTGGGAGTTGGGCAGATACGCAGTATTTT.

The DNA of the CDR3 is TGTGCCAGCAGCCCCCGGACTAGCGGATATAGCTCCTACAATGAGCAGTTCTTC. It translates to CASSPRTSGYSSYNEQFF. This chain joins TRBV9 and TRBJ2-1; 10 bases are a match to TRBD2. From germline, CDR1 is SGDLS and CDR2 YYNGEE. V was pared by 4 bases and J by 0 bases, with 10 bases of the junction left unmatched. The CDR3 sequence is 18 residues long.

The table lists this clone with a few counts. The chain joins TRBV2 to TRBJ2-2; TRBD1 aligns across 10 bases. After removal of 8 bases from V and 7 bases from J, the junction contained 10 bases not matched to a gene. Per the germline V gene, CDR1 is SNHLY and CDR2 is FYNNEI. The CDR3 contains 15 residues. As DNA, the CDR3 is TGTGCCAGCCAGGAGGGACAGGGGTCGATCGGGGAGCTGTTTTTT. It codes for CASQEGQGSIGELFF.

The table lists this clone with a few counts. The genes are TRBV29-1 and TRBJ2-2; TRBD2 matches 11 bases. Germline V gene lookup returns CDR1 SQVTM and CDR2 ANQGSEA. Losses at the gene ends were 7 bases for V and 4 bases for J; bases not matched to a gene: 8. The CDR3 covers 15 residues. The CDR3 region is CSAFGLAGSTGELFF. As DNA, the CDR3 is TGCAGCGCCTTCGGACTAGCGGGCTCCACCGGGGAGCTGTTTTTT.